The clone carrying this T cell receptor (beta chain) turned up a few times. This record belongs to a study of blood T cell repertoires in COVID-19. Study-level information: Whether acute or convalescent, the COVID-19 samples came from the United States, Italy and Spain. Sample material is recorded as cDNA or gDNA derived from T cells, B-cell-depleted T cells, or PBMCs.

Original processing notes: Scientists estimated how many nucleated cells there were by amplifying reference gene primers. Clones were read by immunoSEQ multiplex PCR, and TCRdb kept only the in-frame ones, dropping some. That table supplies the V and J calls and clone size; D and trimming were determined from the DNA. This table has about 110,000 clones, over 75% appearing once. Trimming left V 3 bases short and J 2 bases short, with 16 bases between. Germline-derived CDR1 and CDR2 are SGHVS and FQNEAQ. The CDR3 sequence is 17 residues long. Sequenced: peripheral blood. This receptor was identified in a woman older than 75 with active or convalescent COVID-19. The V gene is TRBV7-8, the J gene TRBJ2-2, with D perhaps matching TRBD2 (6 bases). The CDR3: CASSLGGGSVNTGELFF. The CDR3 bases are TGTGCCAGCAGCTTGGGGGGAGGCTCCGTTAACACCGGGGAGCTGTTTTTT.